The T cell receptor (beta chain) under discussion was sequenced for a study of metastatic and nonmetastatic thyroid tumors. Background on the study: Samples came from malignant and benign thyroid patients, and repertoires were compared across blood and tumor or nodule tissue. Study-wide results and caveats: Compared with benign nodules, malignant thyroid tumors were reported to have significantly higher TCR beta diversity in both blood and tumor.

CDR3 size: 17 residues. CDR1 is DFQATT and CDR2 is SNEGSKA in the germline V gene (reference sequence). V lost 0 bases and J 5 bases, leaving 17 bases between the germline ends. Original processing methods: A distant-metastasis classifier for papillary thyroid cancer was built using CDR3 differences across clinicopathological groups. Through MiXCR, TCRdb re-clonotyped the PCR reads. The V and J calls, along with clone size, are taken from TCRdb and not from the paper's own processing. The sample carries roughly 15,000 clones, less than 35% recorded once. By sample share, this clone is medium-sized. Its target is not known. Patients were all untreated before their thyroid surgery.

This sequence was found in a female donor with papillary thyroid cancer or a benign thyroid nodule (not recorded which). Some clones in this sample may be carry-over from other donors' samples. The chain links TRBV20-1 to TRBJ1-6, with D possibly matching TRBD1 (5 bases). The sample taken for sequencing was tumor tissue. The CDR3 here is CSARDLGAAGDNSPLHF. For the CDR3, the DNA is TGCAGTGCTAGAGATCTAGGGGCAGCGGGAGATAATTCACCCCTCCACTTT.